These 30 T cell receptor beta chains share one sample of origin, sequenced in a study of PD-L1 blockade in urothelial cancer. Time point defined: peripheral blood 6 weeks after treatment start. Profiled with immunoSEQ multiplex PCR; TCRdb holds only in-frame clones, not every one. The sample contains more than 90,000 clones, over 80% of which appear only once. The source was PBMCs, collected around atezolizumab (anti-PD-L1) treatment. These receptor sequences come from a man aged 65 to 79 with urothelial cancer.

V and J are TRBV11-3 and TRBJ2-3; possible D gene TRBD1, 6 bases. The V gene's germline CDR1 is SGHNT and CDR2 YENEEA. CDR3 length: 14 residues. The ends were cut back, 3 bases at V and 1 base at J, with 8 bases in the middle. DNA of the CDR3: TGTGCCAGCAGCTTTGAGGGGGGCACAGATACGCAGTATTTT. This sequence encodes CASSFEGGTDTQYF.

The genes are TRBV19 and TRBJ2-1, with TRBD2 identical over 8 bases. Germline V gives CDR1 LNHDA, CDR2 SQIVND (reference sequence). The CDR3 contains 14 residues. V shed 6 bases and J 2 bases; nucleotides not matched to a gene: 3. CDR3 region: CASRGAGAYNEQFF. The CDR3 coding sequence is TGTGCCAGTAGGGGAGCGGGAGCCTACAATGAGCAGTTCTTC.

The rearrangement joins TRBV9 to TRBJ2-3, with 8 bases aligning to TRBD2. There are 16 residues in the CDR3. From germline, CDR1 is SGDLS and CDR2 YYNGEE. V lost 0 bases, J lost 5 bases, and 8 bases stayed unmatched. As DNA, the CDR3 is TGTGCCAGCAGCGTAGCGGCGGGAGGCGGCCTAGATACGCAGTATTTT. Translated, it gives CASSVAAGGGLDTQYF. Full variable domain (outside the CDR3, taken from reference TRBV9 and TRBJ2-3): DSGVTQTPKHLITATGQRVTLRCSPRSGDLSVYWYQQSLDQGLQFLIQYYNGEERAKGNILERFSAQQFPDLHSELNLSSLELGDSALYFCASSVAAGGGLDTQYFGPGTRLTVL.

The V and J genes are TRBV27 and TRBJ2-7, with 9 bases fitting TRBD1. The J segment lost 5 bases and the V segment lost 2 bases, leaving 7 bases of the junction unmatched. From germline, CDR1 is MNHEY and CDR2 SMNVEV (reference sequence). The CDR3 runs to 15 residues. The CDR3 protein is CASSLPGQGIHEQYF. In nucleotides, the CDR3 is TGTGCCAGCAGTTTACCCGGACAGGGGATCCACGAGCAGTACTTC.

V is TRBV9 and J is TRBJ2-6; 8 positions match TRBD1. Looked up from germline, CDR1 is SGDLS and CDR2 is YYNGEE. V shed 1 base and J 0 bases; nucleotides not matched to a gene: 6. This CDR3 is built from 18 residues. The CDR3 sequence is CASSVSVTGASGANVLTF. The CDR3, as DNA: TGTGCCAGCAGCGTAAGTGTGACAGGGGCCTCTGGGGCCAACGTCCTGACTTTC.

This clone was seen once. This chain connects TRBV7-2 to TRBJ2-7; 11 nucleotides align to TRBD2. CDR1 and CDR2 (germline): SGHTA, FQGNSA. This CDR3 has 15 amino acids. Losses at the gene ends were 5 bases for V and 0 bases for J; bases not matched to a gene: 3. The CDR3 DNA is TGTGCCAGCAGCCAGACTAGCGGGAACTCCTACGAGCAGTACTTC. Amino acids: CASSQTSGNSYEQYF. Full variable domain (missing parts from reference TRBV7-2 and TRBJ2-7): GAGVSQSPSNKVTEKGKDVELRCDPISGHTALYWYRQSLGQGLEFLIYFQGNSAPDKSGLPSDRFSAERTGGSVSTLTIQRTQQEDSAVYLCASSQTSGNSYEQYFGPGTRLTVT.

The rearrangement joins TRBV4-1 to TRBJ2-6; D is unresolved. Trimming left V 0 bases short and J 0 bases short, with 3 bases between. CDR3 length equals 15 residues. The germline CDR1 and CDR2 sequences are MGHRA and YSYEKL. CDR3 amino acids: CASSQDNSGANVLTF. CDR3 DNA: TGCGCCAGCAGCCAAGATAACTCTGGGGCCAACGTCCTGACTTTC.

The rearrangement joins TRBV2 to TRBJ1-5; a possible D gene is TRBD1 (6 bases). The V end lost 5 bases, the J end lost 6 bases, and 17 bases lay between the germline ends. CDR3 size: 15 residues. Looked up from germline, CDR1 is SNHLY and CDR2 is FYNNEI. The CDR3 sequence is CASSPDSLASQPQHF. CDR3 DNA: TGTGCCAGCAGTCCGGACAGTCTTGCGTCTCAGCCCCAGCATTTT.

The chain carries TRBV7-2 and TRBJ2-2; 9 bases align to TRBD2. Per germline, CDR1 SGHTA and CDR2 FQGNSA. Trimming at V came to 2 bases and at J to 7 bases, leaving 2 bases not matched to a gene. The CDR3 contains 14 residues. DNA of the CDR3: TGTGCCAGCAGCTTAATGCGGGAGGGCGGGGAGCTGTTTTTT. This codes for CASSLMREGGELFF.

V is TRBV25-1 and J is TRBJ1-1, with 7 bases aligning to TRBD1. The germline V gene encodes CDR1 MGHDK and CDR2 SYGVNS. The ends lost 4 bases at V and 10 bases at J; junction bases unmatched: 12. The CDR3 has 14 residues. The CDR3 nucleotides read TGTGCCAGCAGTGGGTTCGACCAGGGGGTCCCAGCTTTCTTT. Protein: CASSGFDQGVPAFF.

The CDR3 reads CASSLGGQARTDTQYF. The DNA of the CDR3 is TGCGCCAGCAGCTTGGGGGGACAGGCTCGCACAGATACGCAGTATTTT. The rearrangement links TRBV5-1 to TRBJ2-3; 8 bases are shared with TRBD1. The CDR3 loop spans 16 amino acids. Germline CDR1 SGHRS, CDR2 YFSETQ. The ends lost 0 bases at V and 1 base at J; junction bases unmatched: 4.

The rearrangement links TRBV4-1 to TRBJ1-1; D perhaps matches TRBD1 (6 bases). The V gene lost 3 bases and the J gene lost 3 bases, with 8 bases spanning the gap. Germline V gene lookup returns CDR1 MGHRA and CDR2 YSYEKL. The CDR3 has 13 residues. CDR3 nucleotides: TGCGCCAGCAGCCAGGGGGCTGACACTGAAGCTTTCTTT. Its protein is CASSQGADTEAFF.

Here the CDR3 DNA reads TGTGCCAGCACCGGGACAGGGGCCATGAACACTGAAGCTTTCTTT. The encoded protein is CASTGTGAMNTEAFF. The V gene is TRBV6-5, the J gene TRBJ1-1; 10 bases map to TRBD1. Germline CDR1 is MNHEY and CDR2 is SVGAGI. V trimming: 7 bases; J trimming: 0 bases; junction bases outside the gene matches: 5. This CDR3 is 15 amino acids long.

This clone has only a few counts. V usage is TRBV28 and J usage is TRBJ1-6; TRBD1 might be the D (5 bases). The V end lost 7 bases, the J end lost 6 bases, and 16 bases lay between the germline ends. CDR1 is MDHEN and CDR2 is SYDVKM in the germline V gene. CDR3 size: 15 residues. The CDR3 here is CASNSREGSNSPLHF. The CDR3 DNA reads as TGTGCCAGCAACTCCAGGGAGGGTAGTAATTCACCCCTCCACTTT.

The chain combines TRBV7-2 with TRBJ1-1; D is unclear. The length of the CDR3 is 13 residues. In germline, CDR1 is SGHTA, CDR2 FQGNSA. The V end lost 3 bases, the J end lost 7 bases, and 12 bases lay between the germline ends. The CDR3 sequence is CASSFLRSGEAFF. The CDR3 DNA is TGTGCCAGCAGCTTCTTAAGGTCAGGTGAAGCTTTCTTT.

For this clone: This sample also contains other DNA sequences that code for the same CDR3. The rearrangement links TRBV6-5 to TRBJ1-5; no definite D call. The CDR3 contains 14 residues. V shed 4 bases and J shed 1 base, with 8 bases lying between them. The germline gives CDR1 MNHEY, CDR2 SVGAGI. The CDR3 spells CASSLAHSNQPQHF. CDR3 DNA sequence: TGTGCCAGCAGTTTAGCCCACAGCAATCAGCCCCAGCATTTT.

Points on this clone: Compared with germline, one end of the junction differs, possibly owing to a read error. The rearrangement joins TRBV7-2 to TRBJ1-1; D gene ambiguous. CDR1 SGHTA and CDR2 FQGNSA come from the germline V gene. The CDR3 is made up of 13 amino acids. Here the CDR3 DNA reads TGTGCCAGCAGCTTATGGTCCGGGTCTGACGCTTTCTTT. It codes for CASSLWSGSDAFF.

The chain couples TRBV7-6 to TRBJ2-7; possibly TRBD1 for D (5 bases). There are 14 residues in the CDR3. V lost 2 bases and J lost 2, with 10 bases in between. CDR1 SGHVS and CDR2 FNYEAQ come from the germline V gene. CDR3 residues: CASSLIRGPYEQYF. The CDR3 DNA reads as TGTGCCAGCAGCTTAATTAGGGGTCCCTACGAGCAGTACTTC.

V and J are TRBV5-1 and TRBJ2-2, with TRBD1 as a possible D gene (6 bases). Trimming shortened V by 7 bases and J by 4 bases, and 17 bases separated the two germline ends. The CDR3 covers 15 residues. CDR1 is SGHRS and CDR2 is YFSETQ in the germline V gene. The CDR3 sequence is CASLFHRESTGELFF. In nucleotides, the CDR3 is TGCGCCAGCTTATTCCACAGGGAATCCACCGGGGAGCTGTTTTTT.

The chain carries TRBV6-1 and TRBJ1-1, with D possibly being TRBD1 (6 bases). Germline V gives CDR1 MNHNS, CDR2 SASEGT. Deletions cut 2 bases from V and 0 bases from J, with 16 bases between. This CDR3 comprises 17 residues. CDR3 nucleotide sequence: TGTGCCAGCAGTGAAAGGGGGTGGGTGGGTTTGAACACTGAAGCTTTCTTT. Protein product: CASSERGWVGLNTEAFF.

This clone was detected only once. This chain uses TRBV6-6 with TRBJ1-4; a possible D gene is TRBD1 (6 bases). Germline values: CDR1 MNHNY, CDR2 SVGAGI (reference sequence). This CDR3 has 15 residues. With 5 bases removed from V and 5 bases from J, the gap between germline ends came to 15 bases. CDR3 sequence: CASSRNGQTNEKLFF. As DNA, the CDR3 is TGTGCCAGCAGTCGGAACGGACAGACAAATGAAAAACTGTTTTTT.

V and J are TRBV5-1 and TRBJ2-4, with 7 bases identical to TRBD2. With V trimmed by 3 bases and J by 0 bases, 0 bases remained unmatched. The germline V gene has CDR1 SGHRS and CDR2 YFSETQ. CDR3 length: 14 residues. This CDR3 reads CASSSGGAKNIQYF. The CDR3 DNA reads TGCGCCAGCAGCTCGGGGGGAGCCAAAAACATTCAGTACTTC.

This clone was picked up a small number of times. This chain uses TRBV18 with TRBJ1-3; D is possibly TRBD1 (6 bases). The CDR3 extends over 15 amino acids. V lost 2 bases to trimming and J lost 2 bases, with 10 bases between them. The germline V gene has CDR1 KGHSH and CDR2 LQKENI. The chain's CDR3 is CASSPDRLAGNTIYF. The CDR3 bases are TGTGCCAGCTCACCAGACAGGTTGGCTGGAAACACCATATATTTT. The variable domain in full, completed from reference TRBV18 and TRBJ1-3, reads NAGVMQNPRHLVRRRGQEARLRCSPMKGHSHVYWYRQLPEEGLKFMVYLQKENIIDESGMPKERFSAEFPKEGPSILRIQQVVRGDSAAYFCASSPDRLAGNTIYFGEGSWLTVV.

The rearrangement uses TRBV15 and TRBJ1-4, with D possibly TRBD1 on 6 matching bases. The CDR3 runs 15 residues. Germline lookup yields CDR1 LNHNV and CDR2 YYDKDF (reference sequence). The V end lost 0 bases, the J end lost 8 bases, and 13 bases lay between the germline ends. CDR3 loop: CATSRESGVREKLFF. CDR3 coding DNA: TGTGCCACCAGCAGAGAATCAGGGGTACGGGAAAAACTGTTTTTT.

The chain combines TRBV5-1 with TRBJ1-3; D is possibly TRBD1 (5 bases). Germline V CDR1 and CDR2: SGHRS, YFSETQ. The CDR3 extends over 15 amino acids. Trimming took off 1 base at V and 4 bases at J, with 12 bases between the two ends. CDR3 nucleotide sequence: TGCGCCAGCAGCTTGTCCCCAGGGAACGGAAACACCATATATTTT. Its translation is CASSLSPGNGNTIYF.

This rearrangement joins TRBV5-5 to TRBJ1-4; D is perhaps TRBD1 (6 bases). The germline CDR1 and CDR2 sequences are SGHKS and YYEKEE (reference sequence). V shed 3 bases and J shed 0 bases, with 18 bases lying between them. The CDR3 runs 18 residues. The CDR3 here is CASSSTPSRGTTNEKLFF. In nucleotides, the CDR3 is TGTGCCAGCAGCTCCACTCCTTCCAGGGGCACAACTAATGAAAAACTGTTTTTT.

This chain's CDR3 is CASSGTGGYEQYF. The CDR3 DNA reads as TGTGCCAGCAGTGGGACAGGGGGCTACGAGCAGTACTTC. This chain joins TRBV6-1 and TRBJ2-7; 10 bases match TRBD1. The CDR3 loop spans 13 amino acids. The V gene's germline CDR1 is MNHNS and CDR2 SASEGT. Trimming at V came to 4 bases and at J to 3 bases, leaving 0 bases not matched to a gene.

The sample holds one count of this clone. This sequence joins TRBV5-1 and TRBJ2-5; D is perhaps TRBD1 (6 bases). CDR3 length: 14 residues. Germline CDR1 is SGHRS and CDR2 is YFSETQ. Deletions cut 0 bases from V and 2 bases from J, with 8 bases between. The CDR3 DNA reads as TGCGCCAGCAGCTTGGGGACAGAACAAGAGACCCAGTACTTC. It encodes CASSLGTEQETQYF.

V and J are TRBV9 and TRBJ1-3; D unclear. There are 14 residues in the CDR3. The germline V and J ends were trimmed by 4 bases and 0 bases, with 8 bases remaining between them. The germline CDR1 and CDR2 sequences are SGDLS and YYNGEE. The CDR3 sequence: CASSPSGSGNTIYF. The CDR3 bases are TGTGCCAGCAGCCCTTCGGGCTCTGGAAACACCATATATTTT.

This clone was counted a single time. CDR3 sequence (DNA): TGCGCCAGCAGGTATAGCGGTAGCACAGATACGCAGTATTTT. Translated: CASRYSGSTDTQYF. The chain recombines TRBV10-2 with TRBJ2-3, with D tentatively TRBD2 (6 bases). The CDR3 consists of 14 residues. Between the trimmed V and J ends, which lost 6 bases and 0 bases, there was a span of 10 bases. The germline V gene has CDR1 WSHSY and CDR2 SAAADI.